This passage covers 21 T cell receptor beta chains from one sample sequenced in a study of control samples from healthy donors and cancer patients. Assay: immunoSEQ multiplex PCR; the TCRdb copy retains only in-frame clones and omits some. The table lists about 130,000 clones, more than 80% of them singletons. Sequenced sample: blood. The source of these receptors is a man aged 35 to 55 in good health.

This clone was seen more than once but under ten times. The chain combines TRBV5-4 with TRBJ1-5; no firm D call. This CDR3 has 14 amino acids. Germline-derived CDR1 and CDR2 are SGHNT and YYREEE (reference sequence). V gave up 5 bases and J gave up 0 bases, with 9 bases separating them. Here the CDR3 reads CASSKHHSNQPQHF. The CDR3 DNA follows: TGTGCCAGCAGTAAACACCATAGCAATCAGCCCCAGCATTTT.

This rearrangement joins TRBV9 to TRBJ1-2; D is possibly TRBD1 (5 bases). The length of the CDR3 is 16 residues. Germline CDR1 SGDLS, CDR2 YYNGEE. Between the trimmed V and J ends, which lost 0 bases and 5 bases, there was a span of 17 bases. CDR3 protein: CASSVAASTGSYGYTF. In DNA, the CDR3 is TGTGCCAGCAGCGTAGCTGCTAGTACAGGTAGTTATGGCTACACCTTC. Full variable domain (rest looked up from reference TRBV9 and TRBJ1-2): DSGVTQTPKHLITATGQRVTLRCSPRSGDLSVYWYQQSLDQGLQFLIQYYNGEERAKGNILERFSAQQFPDLHSELNLSSLELGDSALYFCASSVAASTGSYGYTFGSGTRLTVV.

The chain combines TRBV10-3 with TRBJ1-6, with a weak D call TRBD1 (6 bases). The CDR3 length is 15 residues. The V end lost 2 bases, the J end lost 5 bases, and 10 bases lay between the germline ends. Germline V gene sequence: CDR1 ENHRY, CDR2 SYGVKD. CDR3 residues: CAISEVQGDNSPLHF. DNA for the CDR3: TGTGCCATCAGTGAGGTACAGGGAGATAATTCACCCCTCCACTTT.

The chain joins TRBV5-1 to TRBJ2-3; 9 bases are shared with TRBD2. The CDR3 loop spans 15 amino acids. The germline gives CDR1 SGHRS, CDR2 YFSETQ. With 3 bases clipped from V and 5 bases from J, the junction kept 7 bases outside the gene matches. The CDR3 region is CASSSGLALVDTQYF. DNA for the CDR3: TGCGCCAGCAGCTCGGGACTAGCTCTGGTAGATACGCAGTATTTT.

The chain employs TRBV9 and TRBJ1-2; no definite D call. V gave up 1 base and J gave up 6 bases, with 10 bases separating them. Germline values: CDR1 SGDLS, CDR2 YYNGEE. This CDR3 spans 13 amino acids. The DNA for the CDR3 is TGTGCCAGCAGCGTATTGGGTTCTAATGGCTACACCTTC. It codes for CASSVLGSNGYTF.

Turning to this clone: The germline gene is not matched at one end of the junction; a read error may be the cause. This chain links TRBV7-3 with TRBJ2-6; 8 nucleotides line up with TRBD2. The CDR3 covers 18 residues. CDR1 and CDR2 (germline): SGHTA, FQGTGA. The CDR3 sequence is CASSLGRGGRSGANVLTF. The CDR3 DNA follows: TGCGCCAGCAGCTTAGGACGGGGGGGACGCTCTGGGGCCAACGTCCTGACTTTC.

This clone came up once. The rearrangement links TRBV7-6 to TRBJ1-6; perhaps TRBD1 as D (5 bases). CDR3 length: 15 amino acids. Germline V gives CDR1 SGHVS, CDR2 FNYEAQ. V lost 5 bases and J lost 8, with 16 bases in between. The CDR3 DNA reads TGTGCCAGCAGCGCCGGGACCAAGACTGATTCACCCCTCCACTTT. Protein: CASSAGTKTDSPLHF.

This sequence joins TRBV9 and TRBJ2-2, with 8 bases lining up with TRBD2. The CDR3 contains 18 residues. V shed 2 bases and J 5 bases; nucleotides not matched to a gene: 14. CDR1 and CDR2 (germline): SGDLS, YYNGEE. The DNA for the CDR3 is TGTGCCAGCAGCGTCACACGGGGGGGCCGCGTCAGAACCGGGGAGCTGTTTTTT. It yields the protein CASSVTRGGRVRTGELFF.

The gene calls are TRBV29-1 and TRBJ2-6; D ambiguous. CDR3 length: 12 amino acids. Trimming stripped 4 bases from V and 3 bases from J, with 4 bases between. Per the germline V gene, CDR1 is SQVTM and CDR2 is ANQGSEA. CDR3 nucleotides: TGCAGCGTTGGTGGTGGGGCCAACGTCCTGACTTTC. Amino acids: CSVGGGANVLTF.

This chain uses TRBV29-1 with TRBJ1-5, with TRBD1 as a possible D gene (5 bases). The CDR3 runs to 13 residues. With 5 bases removed from V and 5 bases from J, the gap between germline ends came to 13 bases. Germline-derived CDR1 and CDR2 are SQVTM and ANQGSEA. This chain's CDR3 is CSVRGDGDQPQHF. In nucleotides, the CDR3 is TGCAGCGTTCGGGGGGATGGGGATCAGCCCCAGCATTTT.

The chain recombines TRBV29-1 with TRBJ2-2; D is ambiguous. The V gene's germline CDR1 is SQVTM and CDR2 ANQGSEA. The V and J ends lost 3 bases and 1 base respectively, with 3 bases between them. The CDR3 sequence is 12 residues long. The CDR3 nucleotides read TGCAGCGTTGAGGTGAACACCGGGGAGCTGTTTTTT. Its protein is CSVEVNTGELFF.

This chain joins TRBV7-9 and TRBJ2-1, with D maybe TRBD1 (5 bases). Trimming stripped 1 base from V and 3 bases from J, with 7 bases between. Looked up from germline, CDR1 is SEHNR and CDR2 is FQNEAQ (reference sequence). CDR3 length: 14 amino acids. This CDR3 reads CASSLGGFYNEQFF. Here the CDR3 DNA reads TGTGCCAGCAGCTTAGGGGGCTTCTACAATGAGCAGTTCTTC.

This chain links TRBV2 with TRBJ2-2; D may be TRBD2 (6 bases). The ends were cut back, 11 bases at V and 6 bases at J, with 13 bases in the middle. This CDR3 is 12 amino acids long. Germline lookup yields CDR1 SNHLY and CDR2 FYNNEI. CDR3 coding DNA: TGTGCCGGCAAACTAGCCGCCGGGGAGCTGTTTTTT. It is translated as CAGKLAAGELFF.

The gene calls are TRBV15 and TRBJ2-5; D perhaps matches TRBD2 (6 bases). This CDR3 is 15 amino acids long. The V gene lost 0 bases and the J gene lost 11 bases, with 19 bases spanning the gap. Looked up from germline, CDR1 is LNHNV and CDR2 is YYDKDF (reference sequence). CDR3 protein: CATSRDRGTGVTQYF. DNA for the CDR3: TGTGCCACCAGCAGAGATCGCGGAACGGGGGTAACGCAGTACTTC.

The J gene is TRBJ1-2, the V gene TRBV19; 9 nucleotides line up with TRBD1. The ends lost 3 bases at V and 6 bases at J; junction bases unmatched: 8. The CDR3 has 15 amino acids. Germline CDR1 LNHDA, CDR2 SQIVND (reference sequence). The CDR3 sequence: CASSIQGQGHHGYTF. For the CDR3, the DNA is TGTGCCAGTAGTATTCAGGGACAGGGCCATCATGGCTACACCTTC.

The sample holds a few counts of this clone. This chain connects TRBV2 to TRBJ2-2, with D tentatively TRBD1 (6 bases). The V and J ends lost 2 bases and 5 bases respectively, with 12 bases between them. Germline lookup yields CDR1 SNHLY and CDR2 FYNNEI. The CDR3 is 15 amino acids. The CDR3 is CASSELGAPTGELFF. The CDR3 bases are TGTGCCAGCAGTGAACTGGGGGCGCCTACCGGGGAGCTGTTTTTT.

The rearrangement joins TRBV3-1 (or the pseudogene TRBV3-2) to TRBJ2-7, with unresolved D. Deletions cut 1 base from V and 3 bases from J, with 16 bases between. The germline V gene has CDR1 LGHDT and CDR2 YNNKEL (reference sequence). The CDR3 is made up of 16 amino acids. CDR3 nucleotide sequence: TGTGCCAGCAGCCAAGGATCTTCAAACCGAATCTACGAGCAGTACTTC. Protein sequence: CASSQGSSNRIYEQYF.

V gene TRBV28 combines with J gene TRBJ1-1, with D tentatively TRBD1 (5 bases). This CDR3 spans 14 amino acids. In germline, CDR1 is MDHEN, CDR2 SYDVKM. The V end was cut by 3 bases, the J end by 8 bases, with 16 bases between. The CDR3 spells CASSFTPDTREAFF. DNA of the CDR3: TGTGCCAGCAGTTTCACCCCGGACACCCGGGAAGCTTTCTTT.

The chain links TRBV5-1 to TRBJ2-5; no clear D. This CDR3 has 14 amino acids. Germline V CDR1 and CDR2: SGHRS, YFSETQ. The germline V and J ends were trimmed by 5 bases and 5 bases, with 16 bases remaining between them. The CDR3 sequence is CASRDASGLETQYF. CDR3 in DNA: TGCGCCAGCAGGGATGCTAGTGGATTGGAGACCCAGTACTTC.

The J gene is TRBJ2-1, the V gene TRBV2; no clear D gene. Trimming removed 6 bases at V and 0 bases at J, with 9 bases between. CDR1 SNHLY and CDR2 FYNNEI come from the germline V gene. This CDR3 comprises 14 residues. CDR3 sequence: CASRAGPSYNEQFF. The DNA for the CDR3 is TGTGCCAGCAGGGCAGGACCCTCCTACAATGAGCAGTTCTTC. The whole variable domain, remainder taken from reference TRBV2 and TRBJ2-1, is EPEVTQTPSHQVTQMGQEVILRCVPISNHLYFYWYRQILGQKVEFLVSFYNNEISEKSEIFDDQFSVERPDGSNFTLKIRSTKLEDSAMYFCASRAGPSYNEQFFGPGTRLTVL.

In its sample, this clone was seen a few times. The V and J genes are TRBV30 and TRBJ2-7; no clear D gene. Germline values: CDR1 GTSNPN, CDR2 SVGIG (reference sequence). This CDR3 spans 12 amino acids. V lost 2 bases, J lost 0 bases, and 5 bases lay in between. The DNA of the CDR3 is TGTGCCTGGAGTCTATCCTCCTACGAGCAGTACTTC. Amino acid sequence: CAWSLSSYEQYF. Full variable domain (remainder filled in from reference TRBV30 and TRBJ2-7): SQTIHQWPATLVQPVGSPLSLECTVEGTSNPNLYWYRQAAGRGLQLLFYSVGIGQISSEVPQNLSASRPQDRQFILSSKKLLLSDSGFYLCAWSLSSYEQYFGPGTRLTVT.